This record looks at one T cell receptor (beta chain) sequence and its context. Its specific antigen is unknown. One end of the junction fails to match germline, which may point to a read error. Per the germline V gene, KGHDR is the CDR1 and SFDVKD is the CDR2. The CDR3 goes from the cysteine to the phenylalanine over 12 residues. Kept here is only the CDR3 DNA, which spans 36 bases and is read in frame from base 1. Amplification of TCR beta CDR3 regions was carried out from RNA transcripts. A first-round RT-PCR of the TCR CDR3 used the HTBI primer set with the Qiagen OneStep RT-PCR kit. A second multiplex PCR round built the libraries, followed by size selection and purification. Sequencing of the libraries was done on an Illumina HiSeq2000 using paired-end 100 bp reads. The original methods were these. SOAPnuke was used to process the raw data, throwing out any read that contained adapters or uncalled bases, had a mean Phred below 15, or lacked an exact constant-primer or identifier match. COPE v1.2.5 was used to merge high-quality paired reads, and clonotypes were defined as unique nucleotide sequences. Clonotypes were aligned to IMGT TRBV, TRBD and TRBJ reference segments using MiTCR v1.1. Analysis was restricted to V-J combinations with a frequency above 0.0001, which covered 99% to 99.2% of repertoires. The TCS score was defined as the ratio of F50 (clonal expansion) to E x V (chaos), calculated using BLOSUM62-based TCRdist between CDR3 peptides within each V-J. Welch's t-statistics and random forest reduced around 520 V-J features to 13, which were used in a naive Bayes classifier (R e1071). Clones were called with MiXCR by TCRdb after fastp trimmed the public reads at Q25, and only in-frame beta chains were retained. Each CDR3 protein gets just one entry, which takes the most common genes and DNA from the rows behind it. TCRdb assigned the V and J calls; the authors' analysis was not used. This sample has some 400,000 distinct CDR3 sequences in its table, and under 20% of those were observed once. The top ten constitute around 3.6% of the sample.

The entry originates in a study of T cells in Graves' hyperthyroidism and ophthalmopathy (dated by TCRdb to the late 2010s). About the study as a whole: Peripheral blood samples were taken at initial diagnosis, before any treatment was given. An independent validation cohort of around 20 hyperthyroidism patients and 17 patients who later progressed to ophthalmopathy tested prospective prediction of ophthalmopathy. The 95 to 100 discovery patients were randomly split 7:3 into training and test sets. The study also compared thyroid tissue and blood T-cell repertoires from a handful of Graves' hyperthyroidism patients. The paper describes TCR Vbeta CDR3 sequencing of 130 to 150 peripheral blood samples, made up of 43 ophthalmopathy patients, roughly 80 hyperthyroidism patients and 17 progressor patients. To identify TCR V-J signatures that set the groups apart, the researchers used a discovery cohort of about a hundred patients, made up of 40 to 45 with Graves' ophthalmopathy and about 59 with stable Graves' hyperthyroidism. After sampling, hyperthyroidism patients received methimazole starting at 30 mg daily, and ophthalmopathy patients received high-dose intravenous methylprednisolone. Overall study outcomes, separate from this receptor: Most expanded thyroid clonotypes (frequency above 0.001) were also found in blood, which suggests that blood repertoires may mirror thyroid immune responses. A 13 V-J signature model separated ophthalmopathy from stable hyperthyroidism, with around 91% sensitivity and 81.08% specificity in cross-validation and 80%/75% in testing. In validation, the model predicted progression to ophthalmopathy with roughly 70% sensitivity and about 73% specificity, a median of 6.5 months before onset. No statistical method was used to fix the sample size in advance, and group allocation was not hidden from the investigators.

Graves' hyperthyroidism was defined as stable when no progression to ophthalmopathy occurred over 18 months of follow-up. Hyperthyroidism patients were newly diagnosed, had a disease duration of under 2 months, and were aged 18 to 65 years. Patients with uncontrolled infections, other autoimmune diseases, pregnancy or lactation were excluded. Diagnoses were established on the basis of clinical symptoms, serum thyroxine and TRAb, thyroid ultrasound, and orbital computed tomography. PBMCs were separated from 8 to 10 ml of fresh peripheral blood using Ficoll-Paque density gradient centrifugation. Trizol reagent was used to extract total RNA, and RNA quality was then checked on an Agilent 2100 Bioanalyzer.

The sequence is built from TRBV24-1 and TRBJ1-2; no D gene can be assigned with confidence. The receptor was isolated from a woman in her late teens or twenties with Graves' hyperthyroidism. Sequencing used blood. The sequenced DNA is TGTGCCACCTCTGGGGTGCACTATGGGTACACCTTC. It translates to CATSGVHYGYTF.